The 22 T cell receptor beta chains below come from one sample, sequenced in a study of blood T cell repertoires in COVID-19 (dated by TCRdb to about 2020). Libraries were built with the immunoSEQ multiplex PCR assay. TCRdb provides this immuneACCESS table in a form limited to in-frame rearrangements. Some clones are lacking; in checked studies, under half of them reflect an unresolved V gene, and why the rest are absent is not known. This sample lists under 150,000 clones; 85% were detected once. About 3.6% of the sample belongs to the ten largest clones. Source material: peripheral blood. Receptors were obtained from a man in his forties or fifties with acute or convalescent COVID-19.

The gene calls are TRBV14 and TRBJ1-4; D is unclear. Trimming removed 6 bases at V and 4 bases at J, with 12 bases between. CDR3 length equals 14 residues. Germline V gene sequence: CDR1 SGHDN, CDR2 FVKESK. The CDR3 coding sequence is TGTGCCAGCAGATTGGCCGGGATTAATGAAAAACTGTTTTTT. It is translated as CASRLAGINEKLFF.

This sequence joins TRBV9 and TRBJ1-2; D is unclear. Trimming took off 3 bases at V and 4 bases at J, with 16 bases between the two ends. CDR3 length: 15 amino acids. The V gene's germline CDR1 is SGDLS and CDR2 YYNGEE. CDR3 DNA: TGTGCCAGCAGCGCGCACGACCGGGTGGCCTATGGCTACACCTTC. Translating it yields CASSAHDRVAYGYTF.

The chain combines TRBV5-1 with TRBJ1-1; TRBD1 matches 8 bases. The CDR3 runs to 15 residues. Losses at the gene ends were 1 base for V and 4 bases for J; bases not matched to a gene: 6. CDR1 is SGHRS, CDR2 YFSETQ, per germline. The CDR3 sequence: CASSLSGTGPTEAFF. For the CDR3, the DNA is TGCGCCAGCAGCTTGTCCGGGACAGGCCCCACTGAAGCTTTCTTT. Looking up the rest from reference TRBV5-1 and TRBJ1-1 gives the full variable domain: KAGVTQTPRYLIKTRGQQVTLSCSPISGHRSVSWYQQTPGQGLQFLFEYFSETQRNKGNFPGRFSGRQFSNSRSEMNVSTLELGDSALYLCASSLSGTGPTEAFFGQGTRLTVV.

This clone was counted between two and nine times. The CDR3 DNA reads TGTGCCAGCACGACAGGGGGCGAGCAGTACTTC. Encoded protein: CASTTGGEQYF. The chain joins TRBV7-9 to TRBJ2-7; 9 bases fit TRBD1. Per germline, CDR1 SEHNR and CDR2 FQNEAQ (reference sequence). Unmatched junction bases numbered 1, after V lost 7 bases and J lost 6 bases. The CDR3 runs to 11 residues.

The rearrangement uses TRBV4-3 and TRBJ1-4, with D unresolved. The CDR3 has 15 amino acids. V dropped 1 base and J dropped 5 bases, with 11 bases sitting between them. Germline V gives CDR1 LGHNA, CDR2 YSLEER. CDR3 amino acids: CASSQVGGGNEKLFF. The CDR3 nucleotides are TGCGCCAGCAGCCAAGTAGGAGGAGGGAATGAAAAACTGTTTTTT.

V usage is TRBV29-1 and J usage is TRBJ2-7; TRBD1 might be the D (8 bases). Germline CDR1 and CDR2: SQVTM and ANQGSEA. The ends were cut back, 6 bases at V and 2 bases at J, with 32 bases in the middle. The CDR3 has 19 amino acids. CDR3 sequence reads: CSVAQGADSGEILPYEQYF. CDR3 nucleotides: TGCAGCGTCGCTCAGGGGGCGGACAGCGGGGAAATTCTCCCCTACGAGCAGTACTTC.

V gene TRBV27 combines with J gene TRBJ2-7, with a possible D match to TRBD2 (6 bases). The V gene lost 6 bases and the J gene lost 4 bases, with 10 bases spanning the gap. Germline values: CDR1 MNHEY, CDR2 SMNVEV (reference sequence). This CDR3 has 12 amino acids. In nucleotides, the CDR3 is TGTGCCAGCAGACGGAGGGATTACGAGCAGTACTTC. The encoded protein is CASRRRDYEQYF.

The chain's CDR3 is CARSLVLHEQYF. In DNA form, the CDR3 reads TGTGCCAGAAGCTTGGTACTACACGAGCAGTACTTC. The chain uses TRBV5-3 and TRBJ2-7; D is unresolved. TRBV5-3 is an ORF for which the function is uncertain. CDR3 length: 12 residues. The V gene lost 0 bases and the J gene lost 5 bases, with 6 bases spanning the gap.

The chain carries TRBV30 and TRBJ2-4; TRBD2 might be the D (7 bases). Germline V gives CDR1 GTSNPN, CDR2 SVGIG (reference sequence). Trimming removed 2 bases from V and 6 bases from J, with 14 bases in between. The CDR3 loop spans 14 amino acids. The CDR3 bases are TGTGCCTGGAGTATGGCGGGGGCCGTAAACATTCAGTACTTC. Protein product: CAWSMAGAVNIQYF. Complete variable domain (other parts from reference TRBV30 and TRBJ2-4): SQTIHQWPATLVQPVGSPLSLECTVEGTSNPNLYWYRQAAGRGLQLLFYSVGIGQISSEVPQNLSASRPQDRQFILSSKKLLLSDSGFYLCAWSMAGAVNIQYFGAGTRLSVL.

V gene TRBV9 combines with J gene TRBJ2-1; 11 nucleotides align to TRBD2. CDR3 length equals 16 residues. With V trimmed by 0 bases and J by 6 bases, 5 bases remained unmatched. In germline, CDR1 is SGDLS, CDR2 YYNGEE. The CDR3 protein is CASSVEGSGGANEQFF. CDR3 nucleotide sequence: TGTGCCAGCAGCGTAGAGGGTAGCGGGGGGGCCAATGAGCAGTTCTTC.

This chain uses TRBV30 with TRBJ2-1, with 7 bases fitting TRBD2. Losses at the gene ends were 4 bases for V and 3 bases for J; bases not matched to a gene: 9. Germline values: CDR1 GTSNPN, CDR2 SVGIG (reference sequence). This CDR3 has 15 amino acids. CDR3 protein: CAWTGQAGSYNEQFF. The CDR3 nucleotides read TGTGCCTGGACCGGACAAGCGGGGAGCTACAATGAGCAGTTCTTC.

This clone was recorded only once. This chain uses TRBV13 with TRBJ1-3, with 11 bases matching TRBD1. Unmatched junction bases numbered 12, after V lost 5 bases and J lost 0 bases. Germline V gene lookup returns CDR1 PRHDT and CDR2 FYEKMQ (reference sequence). The CDR3 covers 19 residues. CDR3 DNA sequence: TGTGCCAGCAGCCGCGGACAGGGGGCGAATCTTTACTCTGGAAACACCATATATTTT. Its protein product is CASSRGQGANLYSGNTIYF.

This rearrangement joins TRBV9 to TRBJ2-2; a possible D gene is TRBD1 (6 bases). The CDR3 runs to 15 residues. CDR1 and CDR2 from the germline V gene are SGDLS and YYNGEE. Trimming pared 7 bases from V and 0 bases from J, leaving 13 bases between. The chain's CDR3 is CASHRDRTNTGELFF. The CDR3 DNA follows: TGTGCCAGCCACAGAGACAGGACGAACACCGGGGAGCTGTTTTTT.

V and J are TRBV5-1 and TRBJ1-1, with D possibly being TRBD1 (6 bases). The V gene lost 3 bases and the J gene lost 1 base, with 16 bases spanning the gap. The CDR3 runs to 16 residues. CDR1 and CDR2 from the germline V gene are SGHRS and YFSETQ. DNA for the CDR3: TGCGCCAGCAGCTCCCAGTGGGGGCTGGCGAACACTGAAGCTTTCTTT. Translating it yields CASSSQWGLANTEAFF. The whole variable domain, filled in from reference TRBV5-1 and TRBJ1-1, reads KAGVTQTPRYLIKTRGQQVTLSCSPISGHRSVSWYQQTPGQGLQFLFEYFSETQRNKGNFPGRFSGRQFSNSRSEMNVSTLELGDSALYLCASSSQWGLANTEAFFGQGTRLTVV.

The gene calls are TRBV29-1 and TRBJ1-5; perhaps TRBD1 as D (5 bases). The CDR3 has 14 amino acids. The germline V gene has CDR1 SQVTM and CDR2 ANQGSEA. V gave up 2 bases and J gave up 3 bases, with 11 bases separating them. The CDR3 DNA is TGCAGCGTTGAATCTGGGGGGGACAATCAGCCCCAGCATTTT. It yields the protein CSVESGGDNQPQHF. Full variable domain (rest looked up from reference TRBV29-1 and TRBJ1-5): SAVISQKPSRDICQRGTSLTIQCQVDSQVTMMFWYRQQPGQSLTLIATANQGSEATYESGFVIDKFPISRPNLTFSTLTVSNMSPEDSSIYLCSVESGGDNQPQHFGDGTRLSIL.

The count of this clone is one. J is TRBJ2-1 and V is TRBV7-9; D is unclear. Germline-derived CDR1 and CDR2 are SEHNR and FQNEAQ (reference sequence). This CDR3 has 13 residues. Trimming shortened V by 1 base and J by 7 bases, and 8 bases separated the two germline ends. CDR3 loop: CASSLGSANEQFF. The CDR3 DNA reads TGTGCCAGCAGCTTAGGGAGTGCAAATGAGCAGTTCTTC.

This clone was seen a handful of times. The genes are TRBV5-1 and TRBJ2-7, with TRBD1 identical over 9 bases. V lost 0 bases and J lost 3; bases outside the gene matches: 4. CDR1 and CDR2 (germline): SGHRS, YFSETQ. The CDR3 runs 15 residues. In DNA form, the CDR3 reads TGCGCCAGCAGCTTGGAGACAGGGGGATTCTACGAGCAGTACTTC. Its protein is CASSLETGGFYEQYF.

This clone was observed a single time. The CDR3 sequence is CASSEDRLAKNIQYF. The CDR3 nucleotides are TGTGCCAGCAGTGAGGACAGGTTAGCCAAAAACATTCAGTACTTC. The chain couples TRBV2 to TRBJ2-4; 7 bases map to TRBD1. The CDR3 spans 15 residues. V gave up 3 bases and J gave up 0 bases; unmatched junction bases: 2. CDR1 and CDR2 (germline): SNHLY, FYNNEI.

The rearrangement uses TRBV5-1 and TRBJ2-3; 15 bases are a match to TRBD2. V was pared by 4 bases and J by 1 base, with 7 bases of the junction left unmatched. Per the germline V gene, CDR1 is SGHRS and CDR2 is YFSETQ. The CDR3 has 18 residues. The CDR3: CASSPSRTSGGGTDTQYF. CDR3 in DNA: TGCGCCAGCAGCCCTTCCCGGACTAGCGGGGGGGGCACAGATACGCAGTATTTT.

The chain combines TRBV6-5 with TRBJ1-5; a possible D gene is TRBD1 (5 bases). The CDR3 sequence is 14 residues long. Trimming took 6 bases from V and 4 from J, leaving 13 bases between them. Germline values: CDR1 MNHEY, CDR2 SVGAGI. The CDR3 region is CASRSGGVNQPQHF. The CDR3 DNA reads as TGTGCCAGCAGGAGCGGGGGGGTGAATCAGCCCCAGCATTTT.

This clone appeared a single time. The chain couples TRBV6-2 or TRBV6-3 to TRBJ1-1; 8 positions agree with TRBD1. Germline assignment: CDR1 MNHEY and CDR2 SVGEGT. V trimming: 4 bases; J trimming: 11 bases; junction bases outside the gene matches: 12. This CDR3 has 14 residues. The CDR3 nucleotides read TGTGCCAGCAGTTCCACCGGGACAGGAGTAAGGGCTTTCTTT. The encoded protein is CASSSTGTGVRAFF.

The chain couples TRBV7-2 to TRBJ2-3; TRBD2 matches at 9 bases. CDR1 is SGHTA and CDR2 is FQGNSA in the germline V gene. This CDR3 is built from 15 residues. Trimming cost V 5 bases and J 0 bases; bases outside gene matches: 3. CDR3 coding DNA: TGTGCCAGCAGCCCGGGACTAGCTAGCACAGATACGCAGTATTTT. Translated: CASSPGLASTDTQYF.